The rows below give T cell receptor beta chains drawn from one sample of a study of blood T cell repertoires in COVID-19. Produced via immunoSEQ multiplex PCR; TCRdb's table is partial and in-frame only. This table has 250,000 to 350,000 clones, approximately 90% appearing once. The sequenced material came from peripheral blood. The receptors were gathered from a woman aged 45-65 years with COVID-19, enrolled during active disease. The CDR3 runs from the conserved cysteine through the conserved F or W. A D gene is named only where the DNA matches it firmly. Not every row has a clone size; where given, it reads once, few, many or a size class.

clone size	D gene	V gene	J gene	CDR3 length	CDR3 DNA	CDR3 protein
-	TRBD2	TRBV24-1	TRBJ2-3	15	TGTGCCACCAGTGGTTTCGGCGGGAGACAGGATACGCAGTATTTT	CATSGFGGRQDTQYF
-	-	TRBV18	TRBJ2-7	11	TGTGCCAGCTCACCACTTATCCAGCAGTACTTC	CASSPLIQQYF
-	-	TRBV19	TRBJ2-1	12	TGTGCCAGTAGTATTCCTGGGAGGGAGCAGTTCTTC	CASSIPGREQFF
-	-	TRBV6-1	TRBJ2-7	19	TGTGCCAGCAGTGAAGACCTGTGGCTGCAGGGTTCGATCGCCTACGAGCAGTACTTC	CASSEDLWLQGSIAYEQYF
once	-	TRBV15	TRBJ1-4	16	TGTGCCACCAGCAGATCACAGCTCGCAACTAATGAAAAACTGTTTTTT	CATSRSQLATNEKLFF
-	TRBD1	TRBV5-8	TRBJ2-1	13	TGTGCCAGCAGCTTTTCCAGGGGGAGTGAGCAGTTCTTC	CASSFSRGSEQFF
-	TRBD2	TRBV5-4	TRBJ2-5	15	TGTGCCAGCAGCTTGAGGAGGTCCGGGGGGGAGACCCAGTACTTC	CASSLRRSGGETQYF
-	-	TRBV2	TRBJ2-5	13	TGTGCCAGCAGGAGGACAGAACAAGAGACCCAGTACTTC	CASRRTEQETQYF
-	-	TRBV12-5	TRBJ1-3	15	TGTGCTAGTAGAGGGGGGGGGACGAGTGGAAACACCATATATTTT	CASRGGGTSGNTIYF
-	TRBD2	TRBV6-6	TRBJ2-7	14	TGTGCCAGCAGTTACTCGGCGGGAGCCTACGAGCAGTACTTC	CASSYSAGAYEQYF
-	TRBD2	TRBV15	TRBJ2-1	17	TGTGCCACCAGCAGAGAGGGATCCGGGACTAGGATTCTTGGGCAGTTCTTC	CATSREGSGTRILGQFF
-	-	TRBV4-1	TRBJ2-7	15	TGCGCCAGCAGCCAAGACCGGGGAGGAGCCTACGAGCAGTACTTC	CASSQDRGGAYEQYF
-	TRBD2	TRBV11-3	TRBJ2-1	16	TGTGCCAGCAGCTTGGGTGGACTAGCGGGAGTCGGTGAGCAGTTCTTC	CASSLGGLAGVGEQFF
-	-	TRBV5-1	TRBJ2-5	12	TGCGCCAGCAGCTTGCAGGAAGAGACCCAGTACTTC	CASSLQEETQYF
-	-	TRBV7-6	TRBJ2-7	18	TGTGCCAGCAGCTTAGGTATAGGGGCCCTAACCCGTACCTACGAGCAGTACTTC	CASSLGIGALTRTYEQYF
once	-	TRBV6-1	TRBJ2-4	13	TGTGCCAGCAGTGAATCAGGTAGAAACATTCAGTACTTC	CASSESGRNIQYF
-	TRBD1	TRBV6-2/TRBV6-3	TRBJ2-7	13	TGTGCCAGCAGCCAGGGGGTTTGGTACGAGCAGTACTTC	CASSQGVWYEQYF
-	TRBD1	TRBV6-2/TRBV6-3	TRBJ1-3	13	TGTGCCAGCAGCTCGACAGGGGTAAACACCATATATTTT	CASSSTGVNTIYF